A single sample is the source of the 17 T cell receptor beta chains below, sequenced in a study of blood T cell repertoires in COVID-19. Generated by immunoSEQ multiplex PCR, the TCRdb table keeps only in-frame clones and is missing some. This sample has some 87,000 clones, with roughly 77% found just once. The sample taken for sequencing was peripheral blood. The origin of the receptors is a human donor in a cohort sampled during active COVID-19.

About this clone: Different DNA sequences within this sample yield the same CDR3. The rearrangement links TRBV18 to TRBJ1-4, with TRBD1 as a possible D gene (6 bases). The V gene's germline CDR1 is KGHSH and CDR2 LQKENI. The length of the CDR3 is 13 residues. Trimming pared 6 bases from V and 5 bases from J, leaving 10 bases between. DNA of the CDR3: TGTGCCAGCTCTCTCGGACAGAATGAAAAACTGTTTTTT. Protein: CASSLGQNEKLFF.

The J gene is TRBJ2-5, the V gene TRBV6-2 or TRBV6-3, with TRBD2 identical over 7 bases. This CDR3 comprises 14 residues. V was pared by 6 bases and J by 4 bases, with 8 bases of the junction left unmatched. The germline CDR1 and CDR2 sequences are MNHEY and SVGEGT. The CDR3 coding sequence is TGTGCCAGCAGCTCGACTAGCTCCGGAGAGACCCAGTACTTC. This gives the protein CASSSTSSGETQYF.

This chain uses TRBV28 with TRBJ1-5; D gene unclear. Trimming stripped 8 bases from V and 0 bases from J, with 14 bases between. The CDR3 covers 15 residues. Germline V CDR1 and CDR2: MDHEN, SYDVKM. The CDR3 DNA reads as TGTGCCAGCGGAGGCAGGACTTATAGCAATCAGCCCCAGCATTTT. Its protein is CASGGRTYSNQPQHF.

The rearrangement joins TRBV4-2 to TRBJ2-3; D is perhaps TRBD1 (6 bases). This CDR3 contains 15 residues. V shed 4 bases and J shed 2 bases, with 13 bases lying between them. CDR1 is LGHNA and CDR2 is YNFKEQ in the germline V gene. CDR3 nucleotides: TGTGCCAGCAGCCGCCTGGACAGTTCCACAGATACGCAGTATTTT. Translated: CASSRLDSSTDTQYF.

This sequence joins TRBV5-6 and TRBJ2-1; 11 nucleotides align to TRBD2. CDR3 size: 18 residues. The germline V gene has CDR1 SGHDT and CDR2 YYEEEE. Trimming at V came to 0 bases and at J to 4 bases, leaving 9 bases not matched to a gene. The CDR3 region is CASSLVLAGGHGYNEQFF. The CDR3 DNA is TGTGCCAGCAGCTTGGTTCTAGCGGGGGGCCATGGGTACAATGAGCAGTTCTTC.

CDR3 sequence (DNA): TGTGCCAGCAGTTTAAAGGGGGTCCAAAACATTCAGTACTTC. Its translation: CASSLKGVQNIQYF. The chain carries TRBV28 and TRBJ2-4, with TRBD1 as a possible D gene (6 bases). The V end was cut by 2 bases, the J end by 5 bases, with 10 bases between. The CDR3 length is 14 residues. Germline assignment: CDR1 MDHEN and CDR2 SYDVKM.

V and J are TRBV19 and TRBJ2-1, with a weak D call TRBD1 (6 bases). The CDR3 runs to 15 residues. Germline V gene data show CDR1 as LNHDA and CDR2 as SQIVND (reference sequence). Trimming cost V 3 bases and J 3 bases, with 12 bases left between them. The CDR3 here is CASSIEGGDYNEQFF. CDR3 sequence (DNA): TGTGCCAGTAGTATCGAAGGGGGAGACTACAATGAGCAGTTCTTC.

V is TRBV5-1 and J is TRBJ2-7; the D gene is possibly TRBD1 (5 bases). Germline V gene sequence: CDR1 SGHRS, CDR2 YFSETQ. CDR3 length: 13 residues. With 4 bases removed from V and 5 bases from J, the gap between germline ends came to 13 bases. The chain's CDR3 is CASSPGSSDEQYF. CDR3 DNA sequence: TGCGCCAGCAGCCCAGGGTCAAGCGACGAGCAGTACTTC. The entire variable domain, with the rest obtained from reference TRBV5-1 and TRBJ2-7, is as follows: KAGVTQTPRYLIKTRGQQVTLSCSPISGHRSVSWYQQTPGQGLQFLFEYFSETQRNKGNFPGRFSGRQFSNSRSEMNVSTLELGDSALYLCASSPGSSDEQYFGPGTRLTVT.

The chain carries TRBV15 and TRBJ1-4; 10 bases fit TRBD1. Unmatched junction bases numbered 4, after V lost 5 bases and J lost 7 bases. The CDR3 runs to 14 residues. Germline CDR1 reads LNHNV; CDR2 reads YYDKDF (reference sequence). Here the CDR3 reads CATSGQGGVEKLFF. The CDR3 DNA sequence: TGTGCCACCAGCGGACAGGGGGGAGTTGAAAAACTGTTTTTT. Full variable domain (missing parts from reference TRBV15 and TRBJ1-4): DAMVIQNPRYQVTQFGKPVTLSCSQTLNHNVMYWYQQKSSQAPKLLFHYYDKDFNNEADTPDNFQSRRPNTSFCFLDIRSPGLGDTAMYLCATSGQGGVEKLFFGSGTQLSVL.

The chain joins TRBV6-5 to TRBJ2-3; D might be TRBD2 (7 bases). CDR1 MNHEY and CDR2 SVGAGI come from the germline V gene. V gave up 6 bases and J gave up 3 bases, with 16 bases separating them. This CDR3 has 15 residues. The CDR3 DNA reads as TGTGCCAGCAGGGCCTGGGGGGGCACGACAGATACGCAGTATTTT. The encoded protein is CASRAWGGTTDTQYF.

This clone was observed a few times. The chain's CDR3 is CATSAWGGAMDEQFF. The CDR3 DNA is TGTGCCACCAGTGCCTGGGGAGGGGCTATGGATGAGCAGTTCTTC. The chain combines TRBV24-1 with TRBJ2-1; 7 bases are shared with TRBD2. Germline V lookup: CDR1 KGHDR, CDR2 SFDVKD. This CDR3 has 15 residues. V was clipped by 5 bases and J by 8 bases; unmatched bases: 11.

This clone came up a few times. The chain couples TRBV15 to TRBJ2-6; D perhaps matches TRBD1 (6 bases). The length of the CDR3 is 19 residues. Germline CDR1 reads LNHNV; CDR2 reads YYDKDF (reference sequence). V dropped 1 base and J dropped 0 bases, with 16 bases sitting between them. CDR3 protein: CATSRGVGTRSSGANVLTF. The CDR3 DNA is TGTGCCACCAGCAGAGGGGTCGGGACAAGAAGCTCTGGGGCCAACGTCCTGACTTTC.

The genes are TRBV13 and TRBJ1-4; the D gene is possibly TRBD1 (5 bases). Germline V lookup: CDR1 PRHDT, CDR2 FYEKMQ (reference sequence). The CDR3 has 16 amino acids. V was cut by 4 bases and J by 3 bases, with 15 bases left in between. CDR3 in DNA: TGTGCCAGCAGCTCGGTCTCACCGGGGGCTAATGAAAAACTGTTTTTT. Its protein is CASSSVSPGANEKLFF. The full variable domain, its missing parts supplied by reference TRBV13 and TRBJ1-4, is AAGVIQSPRHLIKEKRETATLKCYPIPRHDTVYWYQQGPGQDPQFLISFYEKMQSDKGSIPDRFSAQQFSDYHSELNMSSLELGDSALYFCASSSVSPGANEKLFFGSGTQLSVL.

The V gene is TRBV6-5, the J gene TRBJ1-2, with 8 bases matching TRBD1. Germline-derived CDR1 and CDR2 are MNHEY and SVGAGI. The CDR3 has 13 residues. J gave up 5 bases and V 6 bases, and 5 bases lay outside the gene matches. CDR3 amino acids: CASRFRGRYGYTF. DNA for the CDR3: TGTGCCAGCAGATTCAGGGGGCGTTATGGCTACACCTTC.

This chain's CDR3 is CASSLGWLDTQYF. The CDR3 DNA is TGCGCCAGCAGCTTGGGTTGGCTAGATACGCAGTATTTT. The chain couples TRBV5-1 to TRBJ2-3; D remains ambiguous. V shed 0 bases and J shed 5 bases, with 7 bases lying between them. Germline V gene sequence: CDR1 SGHRS, CDR2 YFSETQ. The CDR3 extends over 13 amino acids.

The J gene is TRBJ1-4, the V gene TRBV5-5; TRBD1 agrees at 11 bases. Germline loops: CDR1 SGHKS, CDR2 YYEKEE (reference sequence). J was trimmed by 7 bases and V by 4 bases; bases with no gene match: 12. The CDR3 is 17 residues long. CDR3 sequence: CASSASWTGGFSEKLFF. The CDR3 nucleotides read TGTGCCAGCAGCGCATCCTGGACAGGGGGCTTCTCTGAAAAACTGTTTTTT. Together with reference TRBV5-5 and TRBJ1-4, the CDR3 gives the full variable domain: DAGVTQSPTHLIKTRGQQVTLRCSPISGHKSVSWYQQVLGQGPQFIFQYYEKEERGRGNFPDRFSARQFPNYSSELNVNALLLGDSALYLCASSASWTGGFSEKLFFGSGTQLSVL.

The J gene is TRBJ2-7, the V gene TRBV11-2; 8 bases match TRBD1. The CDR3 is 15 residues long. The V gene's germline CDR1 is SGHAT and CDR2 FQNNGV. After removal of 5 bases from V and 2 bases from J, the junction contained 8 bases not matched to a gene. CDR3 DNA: TGTGCCAGCAGCAGCCGGACAGGGTCCCCCTACGAGCAGTACTTC. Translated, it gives CASSSRTGSPYEQYF.